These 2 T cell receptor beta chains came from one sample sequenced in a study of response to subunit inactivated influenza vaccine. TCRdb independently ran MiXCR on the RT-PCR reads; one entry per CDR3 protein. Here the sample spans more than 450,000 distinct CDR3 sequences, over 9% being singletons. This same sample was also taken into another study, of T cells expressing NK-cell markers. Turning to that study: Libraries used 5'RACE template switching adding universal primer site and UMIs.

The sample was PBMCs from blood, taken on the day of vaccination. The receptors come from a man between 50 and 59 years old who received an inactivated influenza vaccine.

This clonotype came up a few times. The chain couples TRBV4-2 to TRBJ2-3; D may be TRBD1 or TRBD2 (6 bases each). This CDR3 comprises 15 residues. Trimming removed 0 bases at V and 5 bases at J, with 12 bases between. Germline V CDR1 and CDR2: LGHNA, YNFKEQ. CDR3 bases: TGTGCCAGCAGCCAAGAGGGGCGGGACATAGATACGCAGTATTTT. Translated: CASSQEGRDIDTQYF.

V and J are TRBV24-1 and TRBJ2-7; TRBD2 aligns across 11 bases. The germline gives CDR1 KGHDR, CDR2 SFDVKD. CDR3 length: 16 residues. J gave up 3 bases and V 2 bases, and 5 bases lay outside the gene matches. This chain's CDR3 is CATSDSTSGDHYEQYF. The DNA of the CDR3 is TGTGCCACCAGTGATTCGACTAGCGGGGACCACTACGAGCAGTACTTC.